These T cell receptor beta chains were read from a single sample in a study of response to subunit inactivated influenza vaccine. TCRdb re-called the RT-PCR reads through MiXCR, storing one row per CDR3 protein. Of 150,000 to 200,000 distinct CDR3 sequences detected, about 11% appear once; the ten largest clones hold under 15%. Sequencing was performed on non-naive T cells sorted from PBMCs, taken 40 to 50 days after vaccination. Every receptor here comes from a man between 50 and 59 years old who received an inactivated influenza vaccine. The CDR3 runs from the conserved cysteine through the conserved F or W. The order of the fields is V gene, clone size, CDR3 protein. Clone size is not always given. Where it is, it says once, few, many or a class for expanded clones.

v_gene: TRBV7-2; abundance: -; CDR3aa: CASSLRASGGNTDTQYF
v_gene: TRBV20-1; abundance: many; CDR3aa: CSARDFPALHF
v_gene: TRBV3-1; abundance: -; CDR3aa: CASSQGISGSRTDTQYF
v_gene: TRBV4-2; abundance: medium-sized; CDR3aa: CASSRPPSGRARDTQYF
v_gene: TRBV4-2; abundance: many; CDR3aa: CASNKGGELFF
v_gene: TRBV2; abundance: -; CDR3aa: CASTRTRGDTPYF
v_gene: TRBV19; abundance: -; CDR3aa: CASSNSGNEQFF
v_gene: TRBV6-1; abundance: -; CDR3aa: CASSDGYYGYTF
v_gene: TRBV7-9; abundance: many; CDR3aa: CASSLGGAGANVLTF
v_gene: TRBV28; abundance: -; CDR3aa: CASSLVRGINYGYTF
v_gene: TRBV2; abundance: -; CDR3aa: CASSLRTGVGEQYF
v_gene: TRBV7-2; abundance: few; CDR3aa: CASSPRSGTYTEAFF
v_gene: TRBV6-1; abundance: few; CDR3aa: CASRTHGTGNQPQHF
v_gene: TRBV20-1; abundance: -; CDR3aa: CSAGTSGETQYF
v_gene: TRBV11-2; abundance: -; CDR3aa: CASSFGMRETQYF
v_gene: TRBV3-1; abundance: few; CDR3aa: CASSLTGCNQPQHF
v_gene: TRBV15; abundance: -; CDR3aa: CATSVMRGFEQFF
v_gene: TRBV20-1; abundance: -; CDR3aa: CSGTDRTDYEQYF
v_gene: TRBV7-8; abundance: few; CDR3aa: CASSLFVGGGANVLTF
v_gene: TRBV4-3; abundance: -; CDR3aa: CAWGGALF
v_gene: TRBV6-2/TRBV6-3; abundance: few; CDR3aa: CASWKAGNTEAFF
v_gene: TRBV29-1; abundance: many; CDR3aa: CSGRGDYGELFF
v_gene: TRBV6-1; abundance: many; CDR3aa: CASTRTGGTSGANVLTF
v_gene: TRBV20-1; abundance: -; CDR3aa: CSARGMVAGTDTQYF
v_gene: TRBV5-1; abundance: many; CDR3aa: CASSASTGGETQYF
v_gene: TRBV4-2; abundance: -; CDR3aa: CASSQAGGQQEKLFF
v_gene: TRBV18; abundance: many; CDR3aa: CASSPPFLVRTGPYEQYF
v_gene: TRBV28; abundance: few; CDR3aa: CASSSTGVEGNQPQHF
v_gene: TRBV6-1; abundance: few; CDR3aa: CASSVFRPALKGEAGYTF
v_gene: TRBV7-9; abundance: -; CDR3aa: CASSFDRTSLTDTQYF
v_gene: TRBV20-1; abundance: -; CDR3aa: CSARRQRGLYF